Listed below are T cell receptor beta chains from one sample, sequenced in a study of blood T cell repertoires in COVID-19. Libraries were prepared by immunoSEQ multiplex PCR; TCRdb keeps only in-frame clonotypes and omits some of them. The sample includes around 160,000 clones, around 87% of them seen just once. Sequencing was carried out using peripheral blood. The receptors here all came from a man at least 80 years old with acute or convalescent COVID-19. CDR3s include the opening cysteine and the closing phenylalanine or tryptophan. Each record gives: CDR3 length, D gene, V gene, clone size, J gene, CDR3 DNA, CDR3 protein. D genes are given only for firm matches. Some rows have no size entry. The others give once, few or many, or a class for an expanded clone.

CDR3 length: 17; D gene: TRBD2; V gene: TRBV15; clone size: NA; J gene: TRBJ2-3; CDR3 DNA: TGTGCCACCAGACCCTGGAGCGGGATCGGTCCCACAGATACGCAGTATTTT; CDR3 protein: CATRPWSGIGPTDTQYF
CDR3 length: 15; D gene: NA; V gene: TRBV19; clone size: NA; J gene: TRBJ1-1; CDR3 DNA: TGTGCCAGCCAGATACCAGGGCTGGAGTACACTGAAGCTTTCTTT; CDR3 protein: CASQIPGLEYTEAFF
CDR3 length: 14; D gene: TRBD1; V gene: TRBV15; clone size: NA; J gene: TRBJ1-5; CDR3 DNA: TGTGCCACCAGCGAGGGACAGGGGAATCAGCCCCAGCATTTT; CDR3 protein: CATSEGQGNQPQHF
CDR3 length: 14; D gene: NA; V gene: TRBV28; clone size: NA; J gene: TRBJ1-2; CDR3 DNA: TGTGCCAGCACCCTCCCGGGTTCGGACTATGGCTACACCTTC; CDR3 protein: CASTLPGSDYGYTF
CDR3 length: 15; D gene: TRBD1; V gene: TRBV2; clone size: NA; J gene: TRBJ1-4; CDR3 DNA: TGTGCCAGCAGAAAGAACAGGGGGCAAAATGAAAAACTGTTTTTT; CDR3 protein: CASRKNRGQNEKLFF
CDR3 length: 16; D gene: NA; V gene: TRBV5-1; clone size: NA; J gene: TRBJ1-3; CDR3 DNA: TGCGCCAGCAGCACTCAGGTCTTAAGCTCTGGAAACACCATATATTTT; CDR3 protein: CASSTQVLSSGNTIYF
CDR3 length: 13; D gene: NA; V gene: TRBV12-5; clone size: NA; J gene: TRBJ2-5; CDR3 DNA: TGTGCTAGTGGTTTTACGGGACAAGAGACCCAGTACTTC; CDR3 protein: CASGFTGQETQYF
CDR3 length: 15; D gene: TRBD1; V gene: TRBV13; clone size: NA; J gene: TRBJ1-1; CDR3 DNA: TGTGCCAGCAGCAACTACAGGGGCATGAACACTGAAGCTTTCTTT; CDR3 protein: CASSNYRGMNTEAFF
CDR3 length: 15; D gene: TRBD2; V gene: TRBV7-2; clone size: NA; J gene: TRBJ2-2; CDR3 DNA: TGTGCCAGCAGCTCTAGCGGGAGAAACACCGGGGAGCTGTTTTTT; CDR3 protein: CASSSSGRNTGELFF
CDR3 length: 12; D gene: NA; V gene: TRBV27; clone size: NA; J gene: TRBJ2-2; CDR3 DNA: TGTGCCAGCAGTTTCGTCACCGGGGAGCTGTTTTTT; CDR3 protein: CASSFVTGELFF
CDR3 length: 12; D gene: NA; V gene: TRBV9; clone size: NA; J gene: TRBJ2-1; CDR3 DNA: TGTGCCAGCAGCGCCCTGGGGGGTGAGCAGTTCTTC; CDR3 protein: CASSALGGEQFF
CDR3 length: 12; D gene: NA; V gene: TRBV7-2; clone size: once; J gene: TRBJ2-3; CDR3 DNA: TGTGCCAGCAGCTTGTACACAGATACGCAGTATTTT; CDR3 protein: CASSLYTDTQYF
CDR3 length: 15; D gene: TRBD1; V gene: TRBV13; clone size: NA; J gene: TRBJ1-1; CDR3 DNA: TGTGCCAGCAGCCCCCGGGACAGGGGCTACACTGAAGCTTTCTTT; CDR3 protein: CASSPRDRGYTEAFF
CDR3 length: 15; D gene: NA; V gene: TRBV5-5; clone size: NA; J gene: TRBJ2-7; CDR3 DNA: TGTGCCAGCAGCTCCTGGGGCAGTTCCAACTACGAGCAGTACTTC; CDR3 protein: CASSSWGSSNYEQYF
CDR3 length: 15; D gene: TRBD2; V gene: TRBV3-1/TRBV3-2; clone size: NA; J gene: TRBJ2-5; CDR3 DNA: TGTGCCAGCAGACTAGCGGGGGGGTCTTTTCAGACCCAGTACTTC; CDR3 protein: CASRLAGGSFQTQYF
CDR3 length: 11; D gene: NA; V gene: TRBV6-5; clone size: NA; J gene: TRBJ1-5; CDR3 DNA: TGTGCCAGCAGTCCCGCCGGGCCCCAGCATTTT; CDR3 protein: CASSPAGPQHF
CDR3 length: 14; D gene: NA; V gene: TRBV28; clone size: NA; J gene: TRBJ2-7; CDR3 DNA: TGTGCCAGCAGCCTACAGGGTTCAATGGGCGAGCAGTACTTC; CDR3 protein: CASSLQGSMGEQYF
CDR3 length: 13; D gene: NA; V gene: TRBV6-5; clone size: NA; J gene: TRBJ2-2; CDR3 DNA: TGTGCCAGCAGTCGCCAGGGAACCGGGGAGCTGTTTTTT; CDR3 protein: CASSRQGTGELFF
CDR3 length: 15; D gene: NA; V gene: TRBV5-1; clone size: once; J gene: TRBJ2-7; CDR3 DNA: TGCGCCAGCAGCTTGATCTCATCAGGGGCCTACGAGCAGTACTTC; CDR3 protein: CASSLISSGAYEQYF
CDR3 length: 12; D gene: TRBD1; V gene: TRBV19; clone size: NA; J gene: TRBJ1-1; CDR3 DNA: TGTGCCAGCCGCCACAGGGGCACTGAAGCTTTCTTT; CDR3 protein: CASRHRGTEAFF
CDR3 length: 13; D gene: NA; V gene: TRBV28; clone size: NA; J gene: TRBJ2-5; CDR3 DNA: TGTGCCAGCAGTCTCCGACAGCCAGAGACCCAGTACTTC; CDR3 protein: CASSLRQPETQYF
CDR3 length: 13; D gene: NA; V gene: TRBV5-1; clone size: NA; J gene: TRBJ2-7; CDR3 DNA: TGCGCCAGCAGCTTGCAGGGGGAGGACGAGCAGTACTTC; CDR3 protein: CASSLQGEDEQYF